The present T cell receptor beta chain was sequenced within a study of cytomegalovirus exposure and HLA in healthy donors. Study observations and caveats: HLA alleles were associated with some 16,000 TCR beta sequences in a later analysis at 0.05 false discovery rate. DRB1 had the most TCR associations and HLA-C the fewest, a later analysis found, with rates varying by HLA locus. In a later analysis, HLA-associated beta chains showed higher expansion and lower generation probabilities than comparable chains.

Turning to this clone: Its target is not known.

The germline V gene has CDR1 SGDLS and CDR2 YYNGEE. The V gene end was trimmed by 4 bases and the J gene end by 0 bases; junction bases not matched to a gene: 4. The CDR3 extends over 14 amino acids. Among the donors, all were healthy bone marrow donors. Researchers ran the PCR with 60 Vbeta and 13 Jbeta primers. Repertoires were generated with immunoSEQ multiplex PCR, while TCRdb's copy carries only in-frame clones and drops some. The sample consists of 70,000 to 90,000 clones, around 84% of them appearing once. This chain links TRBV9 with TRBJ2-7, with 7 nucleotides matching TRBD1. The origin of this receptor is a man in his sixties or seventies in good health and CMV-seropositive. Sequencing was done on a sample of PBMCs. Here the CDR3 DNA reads TGTGCCAGCAGCAGGGGGACAGACTCCTACGAGCAGTACTTC. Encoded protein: CASSRGTDSYEQYF.